Below, one TCR beta chain is given with its context. Antigen: not known. CDR3 length equals 14 residues. The germline V gene has CDR1 SGHRS and CDR2 YFSETQ. The junction had 3 bases not matched to a gene; V was cut back by 6 bases and J by 3 bases. The sample belongs to a study of response to subunit inactivated influenza vaccine. Regarding the study as a whole: Seasonal influenza vaccination, on each occasion, was suggested by the authors to recruit few new T cells.

TCRdb passed the RT-PCR reads through MiXCR, listing each CDR3 protein once. The sample lists some 550,000 distinct CDR3 sequences, roughly 25% seen once, with 2.5% to 3.5% in the top ten. The sample was also linked to a second study, of T cells expressing NK-cell markers. That source adds: TCR beta cDNA was generated via 5'RACE template switching incorporating UMIs.

The sequence was collected from a man between 45 and 60 years old who received an inactivated influenza vaccine. The V and J genes are TRBV5-1 and TRBJ2-1; 10 nucleotides agree with TRBD2. The specimen was CD4+ T cells sorted from PBMCs, collected 11 to 12 days after vaccination. The chain's CDR3 is CASKSGRVYNEQFF. The CDR3 bases are TGCGCCAGCAAGAGCGGGAGGGTCTACAATGAGCAGTTCTTC.